A single sample is the source of the 13 T cell receptor beta chains below, sequenced in a study of a mutant IDH1 vaccine in newly diagnosed glioma. The time point: week 35, safety follow-up. Mutant IDH1 20-mer peptide, at 300 ug, made up each vaccine dose, with topical imiquimod. TCRdb's table, derived via immunoSEQ multiplex PCR, lists solely in-frame clones and lacks some. The table has roughly 30,000 clones, about four fifths seen once. For these receptors, no antigen is known. The sample in question was PBMCs, obtained from a glioma patient whose treatment included an IDH1 peptide vaccine. The receptor set was obtained from a man between 25 and 39 years old with glioma.

The chain employs TRBV2 and TRBJ2-7; D is ambiguous. The CDR3 runs 16 residues. V was trimmed by 0 bases and J by 5 bases, leaving 17 bases between them. Germline V gives CDR1 SNHLY, CDR2 FYNNEI. The CDR3 DNA sequence: TGTGCCAGCAGTGAAGCGCGAAGTCTGGGGTGGGACGAGCAGTACTTC. As protein: CASSEARSLGWDEQYF.

The genes are TRBV30 and TRBJ1-4; a possible D gene is TRBD1 (5 bases). The CDR3 is made up of 14 amino acids. The V end was cut by 5 bases, the J end by 4 bases, with 14 bases between. Germline lookup yields CDR1 GTSNPN and CDR2 SVGIG (reference sequence). This CDR3 reads CAWAEGPINEKLFF. In nucleotides, the CDR3 is TGTGCCTGGGCCGAGGGACCAATTAATGAAAAACTGTTTTTT.

The CDR3 region is CASSYGQGINYGYTF. DNA for the CDR3: TGTGCCAGCAGTTACGGACAGGGGATAAACTATGGCTACACCTTC. The rearrangement joins TRBV6-6 to TRBJ1-2; TRBD1 agrees at 9 bases. Germline values: CDR1 MNHNY, CDR2 SVGAGI (reference sequence). The CDR3 totals 15 residues. V shed 2 bases, J shed 2 bases, and the junction held 3 bases outside the gene matches.

The rearrangement links TRBV28 to TRBJ1-1; D unclear. The CDR3 loop spans 14 amino acids. Germline-derived CDR1 and CDR2 are MDHEN and SYDVKM. V lost 4 bases and J lost 5, with 14 bases in between. The chain's CDR3 is CASSSAGSGTEAFF. CDR3 sequence (DNA): TGTGCCAGCAGTTCCGCGGGCTCTGGAACTGAAGCTTTCTTT.

The rearrangement joins TRBV6-5 to TRBJ1-2; D possibly corresponds to TRBD1 (6 bases). V lost 0 bases, J lost 4 bases, and 12 bases lay in between. CDR1 is MNHEY and CDR2 is SVGAGI in the germline V gene. This CDR3 region has 15 residues. The CDR3 DNA reads as TGTGCCAGCAGTTACTCAGTGCGGGGGGCCTATGGCTACACCTTC. Its protein is CASSYSVRGAYGYTF.

The chain is built from TRBV29-1 and TRBJ2-7; tentative D call: TRBD1 (5 bases). The CDR3 loop spans 12 amino acids. Between the trimmed V and J ends, which lost 6 bases and 2 bases, there was a span of 11 bases. CDR1 is SQVTM and CDR2 is ANQGSEA in the germline V gene. The CDR3: CSVPRGPYEQYF. As DNA, the CDR3 is TGCAGCGTCCCAAGGGGCCCCTACGAGCAGTACTTC.

The V gene is TRBV27, the J gene TRBJ2-7, with a tentative D call TRBD1 (6 bases). Deletions cut 4 bases from V and 3 bases from J, with 13 bases between. The germline gives CDR1 MNHEY, CDR2 SMNVEV (reference sequence). The CDR3 spans 14 residues. CDR3 residues: CASSSLDRSYEQYF. In nucleotides, the CDR3 is TGTGCCAGCAGTTCATTGGACAGAAGCTACGAGCAGTACTTC.

The genes are TRBV10-2 and TRBJ2-2; no clear D gene. Germline loops: CDR1 WSHSY, CDR2 SAAADI. V was pared by 4 bases and J by 7 bases, with 13 bases between. The CDR3 contains 14 residues. DNA for the CDR3: TGCGCCAGCAGTGTAGTATCGGCCGACGGGGAGCTGTTTTTT. Protein product: CASSVVSADGELFF.

This clone was found once. V usage is TRBV5-6 and J usage is TRBJ1-1; 7 nucleotides align to TRBD1. This CDR3 comprises 15 residues. The germline CDR1 and CDR2 sequences are SGHDT and YYEEEE. V was pared by 3 bases and J by 0 bases, with 5 bases of the junction left unmatched. The CDR3 sequence: CASSSLDRVNTEAFF. The DNA for the CDR3 is TGTGCCAGCAGCTCCTTAGACAGGGTGAACACTGAAGCTTTCTTT. The whole variable domain, filled in from reference TRBV5-6 and TRBJ1-1, reads DAGVTQSPTHLIKTRGQQVTLRCSPKSGHDTVSWYQQALGQGPQFIFQYYEEEERQRGNFPDRFSGHQFPNYSSELNVNALLLGDSALYLCASSSLDRVNTEAFFGQGTRLTVV.

The V gene is TRBV6-4, the J gene TRBJ1-1; 11 bases are shared with TRBD1. Germline values: CDR1 MRHNA, CDR2 SNTAGT. The CDR3 covers 14 residues. The V gene end was trimmed by 1 base and the J gene end by 5 bases; junction bases not matched to a gene: 0. The CDR3, as DNA: TGTGCCAGCAGTGACTGGGACAGGGGGACTGAAGCTTTCTTT. Encoded protein: CASSDWDRGTEAFF.

The chain uses TRBV5-4 and TRBJ1-2; perhaps TRBD1 as D (6 bases). The CDR3 consists of 13 residues. The germline gives CDR1 SGHNT, CDR2 YYREEE (reference sequence). The V and J ends lost 0 bases and 7 bases respectively, with 10 bases between them. CDR3 loop: CASSLEGVGGYTF. The CDR3 nucleotides are TGTGCCAGCAGCTTGGAGGGGGTAGGTGGCTACACCTTC.

The V and J genes are TRBV27 and TRBJ1-1; D remains ambiguous. Germline V CDR1 and CDR2: MNHEY, SMNVEV (reference sequence). The CDR3 has 15 amino acids. V lost 4 bases to trimming and J lost 4 bases, with 16 bases between them. The CDR3 sequence is CASSSPSPEGTEAFF. CDR3 bases: TGTGCCAGCAGTTCCCCCTCCCCGGAGGGCACTGAAGCTTTCTTT.

V is TRBV19 and J is TRBJ1-2, with D perhaps TRBD1 (6 bases). V was shortened by 7 bases and J by 8 bases, with 17 bases between the two germline ends. Germline-derived CDR1 and CDR2 are LNHDA and SQIVND (reference sequence). This CDR3 has 13 amino acids. Here the CDR3 reads CASTPPGTSGYTF. The DNA of the CDR3 is TGTGCCAGTACCCCCCCCGGGACAAGCGGCTACACCTTC.